These 24 T cell receptor beta chains came from one sample sequenced in a study of blood T cells in healthy people across ages. It was with a sample-barcoded 5' primer and a J-beta primer mix that a second PCR of about 7 to 12 cycles was run. From the 5' RACE reads, TCRdb called clonotypes with MiXCR, one entry per CDR3 protein. The sample lists 750,000 to 950,000 distinct CDR3 sequences, 25% to 35% occurring once. These data were also reused for a study on T cells of mothers and their children.

Sequenced: blood. Source of these receptors: a woman aged 40 to 50 in good health.

This chain links TRBV2 with TRBJ2-5; possible D gene TRBD1, 5 bases. V was trimmed by 8 bases and J by 6 bases, leaving 19 bases between them. Germline CDR1 SNHLY, CDR2 FYNNEI. This CDR3 spans 14 amino acids. DNA for the CDR3: TGTGCCAGCCGAGAATGGGGCGAGCTGAAGACCCAGTACTTC. Translated: CASREWGELKTQYF. The complete variable domain, with remaining parts taken from reference TRBV2 and TRBJ2-5, reads EPEVTQTPSHQVTQMGQEVILRCVPISNHLYFYWYRQILGQKVEFLVSFYNNEISEKSEIFDDQFSVERPDGSNFTLKIRSTKLEDSAMYFCASREWGELKTQYFGPGTRLLVL.

Turning to this clonotype: Given a much more abundant clone one base away, this may be a read error. The chain links TRBV7-2 to TRBJ2-7, with D unresolved. The CDR3 spans 15 residues. Germline lookup yields CDR1 SGHTA and CDR2 FQGNSA. V lost 5 bases and J 2 bases, leaving 16 bases between the germline ends. The CDR3 DNA sequence: TGTGCCAGCAGCGTAGGCTCAGGCGCCCCCTACGAGCAGTACTTC. Residues: CASSVGSGAPYEQYF.

The rearrangement joins TRBV28 to TRBJ2-3; 9 bases match TRBD1. Germline V CDR1 and CDR2: MDHEN, SYDVKM. This CDR3 contains 16 residues. With 4 bases clipped from V and 4 bases from J, the junction kept 9 bases outside the gene matches. CDR3 region: CASSWGQGLIADTQYF. DNA of the CDR3: TGTGCCAGCAGTTGGGGACAGGGATTGATCGCAGATACGCAGTATTTT.

This clonotype was picked up many times. The chain joins TRBV20-1 to TRBJ2-7; 14 bases line up with TRBD2. This CDR3 contains 14 residues. Germline lookup yields CDR1 DFQATT and CDR2 SNEGSKA (reference sequence). With V trimmed by 3 bases and J by 5 bases, 3 bases remained unmatched. CDR3 residues: CSARGGLAGDEQYF. DNA for the CDR3: TGCAGTGCTAGGGGGGGACTAGCGGGGGACGAGCAGTACTTC.

In this sample, this clonotype turned up a few times. This may stem from a read error, because a much larger clone lies one nucleotide away. The gene calls are TRBV10-3 and TRBJ2-7; D might be TRBD1 (6 bases). Germline V gene sequence: CDR1 ENHRY, CDR2 SYGVKD. The CDR3 extends over 14 amino acids. This chain's CDR3 is CAISGTASSYKQYF. CDR3 coding DNA: TGTGCCATCAGTGGGACAGCCAGCTCCTACAAGCAGTACTTC.

The rearrangement uses TRBV7-3 and TRBJ2-3, with D unresolved. Trimming pared 4 bases from V and 1 base from J, leaving 9 bases between. Germline lookup yields CDR1 SGHTA and CDR2 FQGTGA. The CDR3 consists of 14 residues. CDR3 loop: CASSSSAGTDTQYF. Written as DNA, the CDR3 is TGTGCCAGCAGCTCCTCGGCGGGCACAGATACGCAGTATTTT. Together with reference TRBV7-3 and TRBJ2-3, the CDR3 gives the full variable domain: GAGVSQTPSNKVTEKGKYVELRCDPISGHTALYWYRQSLGQGPEFLIYFQGTGAADDSGLPNDRFFAVRPEGSVSTLKIQRTERGDSAVYLCASSSSAGTDTQYFGPGTRLTVL.

This chain links TRBV7-6 with TRBJ2-3; 13 bases map to TRBD2. The CDR3 extends over 17 amino acids. With V trimmed by 4 bases and J by 3 bases, 7 bases remained unmatched. CDR1 and CDR2 (germline): SGHVS, FNYEAQ. In DNA form, the CDR3 reads TGTGCCAGCAGCTCCTGGACTAGCGGGGGCGCAACAGATACGCAGTATTTT. It encodes CASSSWTSGGATDTQYF.

This clonotype has a handful of counts. A much larger clone lies a single base off, so this may be a read error. This sequence joins TRBV7-3 and TRBJ2-5; the D is unclear. This CDR3 is 13 amino acids long. CDR1 and CDR2 (germline): SGHTA, FQGTGA. CDR3 nucleotide sequence: TGTGCCAGCAGCCTGGAGAGGCAAGAGACCCGGTACTTC. Translated: CASSLERQETRYF. The complete variable domain, with remaining parts taken from reference TRBV7-3 and TRBJ2-5, reads GAGVSQTPSNKVTEKGKYVELRCDPISGHTALYWYRQSLGQGPEFLIYFQGTGAADDSGLPNDRFFAVRPEGSVSTLKIQRTERGDSAVYLCASSLERQETRYFGPGTRLLVL.

Remarks on this clonotype: A much bigger clone sits one base away, suggesting this may be a read error. The CDR3 does not end in the conserved phenylalanine or tryptophan, so this is likely a read error. The rearrangement uses TRBV20-1 and TRBJ2-7, with D possibly TRBD2 on 6 matching bases. This CDR3 is 14 amino acids long. Germline lookup yields CDR1 DFQATT and CDR2 SNEGSKA (reference sequence). Trimming took off 3 bases at V and 6 bases at J, with 18 bases between the two ends. Here the CDR3 reads CSARLSSSAGEQYL. CDR3 coding DNA: TGCAGTGCTAGGTTGTCGTCTAGCGCTGGCGAGCAGTACCTC.

V gene TRBV28 combines with J gene TRBJ1-2; D ambiguous. The CDR3 has 13 amino acids. CDR1 and CDR2 from the germline V gene are MDHEN and SYDVKM. The germline V and J ends were trimmed by 6 bases and 6 bases, with 14 bases remaining between them. The CDR3 nucleotides are TGTGCCAGCAGCGGCCTAAGATCTAATGGCTACACCTTC. It yields the protein CASSGLRSNGYTF.

Concerning this clonotype itself: Possible read error: a much larger clone is one base away. The gene calls are TRBV10-3 and TRBJ2-3; D uncertain. CDR3 size: 15 residues. Germline CDR1 reads ENHRY; CDR2 reads SYGVKD. Trimming pared 5 bases from V and 0 bases from J, leaving 12 bases between. In DNA form, the CDR3 reads TGTGCCATCAGTAATACTCACCGGAGCACAGATACGCAGTATTTT. Encoded protein: CAISNTHRSTDTQYF.

This sequence joins TRBV27 and TRBJ2-7, with no clear D. The germline V and J ends were trimmed by 1 base and 3 bases, with 10 bases remaining between them. The CDR3 covers 14 residues. Germline V CDR1 and CDR2: MNHEY, SMNVEV (reference sequence). CDR3 DNA: TGTGCCAGCAGTTTATTTTTCCCAGACTACGAGCAGTACTTC. Protein product: CASSLFFPDYEQYF.

J is TRBJ1-5 and V is TRBV4-1; possible D gene TRBD1, 5 bases. From germline, CDR1 is MGHRA and CDR2 YSYEKL. The ends were cut back, 3 bases at V and 6 bases at J, with 15 bases in the middle. The CDR3 has 15 residues. For the CDR3, the DNA is TGCGCCAGCAGCCAGGTTTTAGGAGGGGTTCAGCCCCAGCATTTT. Translated, it gives CASSQVLGGVQPQHF.

Ten or more counts support this clonotype. The chain employs TRBV20-1 and TRBJ1-6; perhaps TRBD1 as D (5 bases). CDR1 is DFQATT, CDR2 SNEGSKA, per germline (reference sequence). The CDR3 totals 17 residues. Deletions cut 0 bases from V and 0 bases from J, with 12 bases between. In nucleotides, the CDR3 is TGCAGTGCTAGAGATTCCGGGACGAGCTCCTATAATTCACCCCTCCACTTT. Translation gives CSARDSGTSSYNSPLHF.

This rearrangement joins TRBV7-2 to TRBJ2-3; D is unresolved. Germline V lookup: CDR1 SGHTA, CDR2 FQGNSA. Deletions cut 4 bases from V and 4 bases from J, with 12 bases between. The CDR3 spans 14 residues. The CDR3 loop is CASSSGLVPDTQYF. DNA for the CDR3: TGTGCCAGCAGCTCAGGCCTAGTTCCAGATACGCAGTATTTT. The full variable domain, completed using reference TRBV7-2 and TRBJ2-3, is GAGVSQSPSNKVTEKGKDVELRCDPISGHTALYWYRQSLGQGLEFLIYFQGNSAPDKSGLPSDRFSAERTGGSVSTLTIQRTQQEDSAVYLCASSSGLVPDTQYFGPGTRLTVL.

The gene calls are TRBV3-1 and TRBJ1-1; D is undetermined. The V gene's germline CDR1 is LGHDT and CDR2 YNNKEL (reference sequence). The CDR3 runs to 14 residues. Trimming removed 1 base at V and 3 bases at J, with 9 bases between. In nucleotides, the CDR3 is TGTGCCAGCAGCCAAGTGCATTCGGACACTGAAGCTTTCTTT. It encodes CASSQVHSDTEAFF. Based on the CDR3 plus reference TRBV3-1 and TRBJ1-1, the full variable domain is DTAVSQTPKYLVTQMGNDKSIKCEQNLGHDTMYWYKQDSKKFLKIMFSYNNKELIINETVPNRFSPKSPDKAHLNLHINSLELGDSAVYFCASSQVHSDTEAFFGQGTRLTVV.

This clonotype showed up many times. The chain employs TRBV5-1 and TRBJ2-7; TRBD1 aligns across 10 bases. The germline V gene encodes CDR1 SGHRS and CDR2 YFSETQ. The CDR3 is 15 residues long. V was pared by 4 bases and J by 3 bases, with 7 bases of the junction left unmatched. This CDR3 is CASSPGTGDYYEQYF. In DNA form, the CDR3 reads TGCGCCAGCAGCCCCGGGACAGGGGACTACTACGAGCAGTACTTC.

This clonotype has more than one count but fewer than ten. The rearrangement links TRBV4-2 to TRBJ2-3, with D perhaps TRBD2 (5 bases). The CDR3 covers 17 residues. Deletions cut 0 bases from V and 1 base from J, with 14 bases between. Germline assignment: CDR1 LGHNA and CDR2 YNFKEQ. The DNA for the CDR3 is TGTGCCAGCAGCCAAGATGGTACGGGGATCGGCACAGATACGCAGTATTTT. It is translated as CASSQDGTGIGTDTQYF.

This rearrangement joins TRBV12-3 or TRBV12-4 to TRBJ1-1; 10 nucleotides line up with TRBD1. V trimming: 5 bases; J trimming: 0 bases; junction bases outside the gene matches: 3. The CDR3 sequence is 15 residues long. The CDR3 sequence is CASSRQGALNTEAFF. In nucleotides, the CDR3 is TGTGCCAGCAGTCGACAGGGGGCCTTGAACACTGAAGCTTTCTTT.

J is TRBJ2-4 and V is TRBV3-1, with 11 nucleotides matching TRBD2. Germline CDR1 reads LGHDT; CDR2 reads YNNKEL (reference sequence). The CDR3 is 15 residues long. The ends lost 6 bases at V and 13 bases at J; junction bases unmatched: 14. The CDR3 sequence is CASRILAGGLSEQYF. The CDR3 bases are TGTGCCAGCAGGATCCTAGCGGGAGGATTAAGTGAGCAGTACTTC.

Points on this clonotype: At one boundary the junction diverges from the germline segment, which might be a read error. The rearrangement uses TRBV14 and TRBJ2-5; D call uncertain. Germline-derived CDR1 and CDR2 are SGHDN and FVKESK. CDR3 length: 15 amino acids. The CDR3 DNA follows: TGTACCAGCAGCCAAATTCTAGGGCACCAAGAGACCCAGTACTTC. Its protein product is CTSSQILGHQETQYF.

The chain employs TRBV7-9 and TRBJ2-3; D unclear. CDR1 and CDR2 (germline): SEHNR, FQNEAQ (reference sequence). The CDR3 covers 15 residues. V lost 2 bases, J lost 1 base, and 10 bases lay in between. In DNA, the CDR3 is TGTGCCAGCAGCTTAAACTCCTACCGCACAGATACGCAGTATTTT. As protein: CASSLNSYRTDTQYF.

The rearrangement uses TRBV12-3 or TRBV12-4 and TRBJ1-4; 11 nucleotides match TRBD1. There are 15 residues in the CDR3. V trimming: 4 bases; J trimming: 7 bases; junction bases outside the gene matches: 5. The CDR3 here is CASSSGQGAGEKLFF. The DNA for the CDR3 is TGTGCCAGCAGTTCCGGACAGGGGGCGGGTGAAAAACTGTTTTTT.

This chain links TRBV4-2 with TRBJ1-1; 10 nucleotides match TRBD1. CDR1 is LGHNA, CDR2 YNFKEQ, per germline. V lost 4 bases and J lost 13; bases outside the gene matches: 3. CDR3 length: 11 residues. Here the CDR3 DNA reads TGTGCCAGCAGCCTCGGGACAGGGGTTTTCTTT. Its protein product is CASSLGTGVFF.